Described below is a single T cell receptor (beta chain) sequence and its context. TCRdb's copy holds only in-frame clones and misses some; the assay was immunoSEQ multiplex PCR. The sample contains 120,000 to 150,000 clones, around 90% of which appear only once. This specimen comes from a study of T cell responses to AZD1222 COVID-19 vaccine. CDR1 and CDR2 (germline): SEHNR, FQNEAQ (reference sequence). V shed 5 bases and J 5 bases; nucleotides not matched to a gene: 9. CDR3 length: 15 residues. This specimen consisted of peripheral blood, obtained 28 days after the second AZD1222 dose. The rearrangement uses TRBV7-9 and TRBJ2-7; 10 bases align to TRBD1. The receptor's source is an adult who received the AZD1222 COVID-19 vaccine. CDR3 sequence reads: CASSPTVGTGDEQYF. In DNA, the CDR3 is TGTGCCAGCAGCCCCACAGTAGGGACAGGGGACGAGCAGTACTTC.